A single TCR beta chain is shown here with its context. No antigen is known for it. Every isolated RNA sample was fully reverse transcribed, so sequencing captured expressed TCRB transcripts. TCRdb keeps only in-frame clones here, not all; method: immunoSEQ multiplex PCR. The sample shows about 700,000 clones, around 15% of them seen only once. This sample was included in a study of beta chain features in type 1 diabetes. Sorting that relied on CD45RO/CCR7/CD25/CD127/CD95/CD27 yielded CD4+ naive, central memory, regulatory and stem cell-like memory cells. Points from the study as a whole: Among patients, naive, central memory and Treg TCRB repertoires appeared more similar than among healthy donors. Type 1 diabetes patients had moderately but significantly shorter TCRB CDR3s in all four CD4+ subsets. VDJ junctions from patients with type 1 diabetes contained fewer insertions and more deletions. Because the template was cDNA, high-expressing cells might be over-represented.

Trimming took off 6 bases at V and 0 bases at J, with 16 bases between the two ends. The CDR3 sequence is 15 residues long. Germline CDR1 SQVTM, CDR2 ANQGSEA. This rearrangement joins TRBV29-1 to TRBJ2-3, with D possibly TRBD1 on 6 matching bases. Specimen: naive CD4+ T cells from blood. This receptor was obtained from a young man with type 1 diabetes. CDR3 bases: TGCAGCGTCCAAGCCGGACAGACCAGCACAGATACGCAGTATTTT. This gives the protein CSVQAGQTSTDTQYF.